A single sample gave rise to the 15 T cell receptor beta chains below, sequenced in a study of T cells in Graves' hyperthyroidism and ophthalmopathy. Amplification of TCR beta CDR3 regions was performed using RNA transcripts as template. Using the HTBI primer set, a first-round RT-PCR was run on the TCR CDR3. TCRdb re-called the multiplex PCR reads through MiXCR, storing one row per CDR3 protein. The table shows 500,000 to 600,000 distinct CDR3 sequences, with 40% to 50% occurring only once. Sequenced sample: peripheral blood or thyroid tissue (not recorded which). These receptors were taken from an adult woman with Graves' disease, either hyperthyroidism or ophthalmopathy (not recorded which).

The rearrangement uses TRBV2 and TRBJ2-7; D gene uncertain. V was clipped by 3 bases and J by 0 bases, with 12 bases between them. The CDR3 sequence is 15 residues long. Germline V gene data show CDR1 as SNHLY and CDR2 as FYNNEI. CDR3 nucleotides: TGTGCCAGCAGTGAGAACCACATCCTCTCCTACGAGCAGTACTTC. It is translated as CASSENHILSYEQYF.

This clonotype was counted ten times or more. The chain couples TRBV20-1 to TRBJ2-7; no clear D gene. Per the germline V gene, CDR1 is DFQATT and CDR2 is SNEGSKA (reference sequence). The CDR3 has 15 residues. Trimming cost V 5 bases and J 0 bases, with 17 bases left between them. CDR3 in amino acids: CSAWLSVRSSYEQYF. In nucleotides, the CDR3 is TGCAGTGCTTGGCTGAGCGTAAGGAGCTCCTACGAGCAGTACTTC.

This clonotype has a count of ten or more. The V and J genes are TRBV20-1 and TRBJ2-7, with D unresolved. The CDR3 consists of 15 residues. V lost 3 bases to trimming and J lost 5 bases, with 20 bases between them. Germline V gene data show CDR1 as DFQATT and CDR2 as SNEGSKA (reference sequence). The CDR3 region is CSASGDLDPNDEQYF. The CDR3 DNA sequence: TGCAGTGCTAGTGGTGATCTTGATCCAAATGACGAGCAGTACTTC.

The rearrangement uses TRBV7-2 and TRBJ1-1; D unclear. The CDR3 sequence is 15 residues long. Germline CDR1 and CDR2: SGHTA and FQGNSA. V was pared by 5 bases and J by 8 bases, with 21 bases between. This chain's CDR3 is CASSISSSYLGEAFF. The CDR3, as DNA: TGTGCCAGCAGCATTAGTTCGAGTTACTTAGGGGAAGCTTTCTTT.

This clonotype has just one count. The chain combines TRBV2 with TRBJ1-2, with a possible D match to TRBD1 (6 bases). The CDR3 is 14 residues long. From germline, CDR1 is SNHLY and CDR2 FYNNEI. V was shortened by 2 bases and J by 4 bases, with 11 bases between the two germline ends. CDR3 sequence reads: CASSERQDIYGYTF. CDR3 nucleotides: TGTGCCAGCAGTGAACGACAGGACATCTATGGCTACACCTTC.

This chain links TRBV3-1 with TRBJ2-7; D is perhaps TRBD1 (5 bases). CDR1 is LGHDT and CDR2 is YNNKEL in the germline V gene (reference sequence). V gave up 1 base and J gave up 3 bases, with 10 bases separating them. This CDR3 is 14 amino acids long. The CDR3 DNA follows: TGTGCCAGCAGCCAAGGGTCTCAGGGCTACGAGCAGTACTTC. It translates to CASSQGSQGYEQYF.

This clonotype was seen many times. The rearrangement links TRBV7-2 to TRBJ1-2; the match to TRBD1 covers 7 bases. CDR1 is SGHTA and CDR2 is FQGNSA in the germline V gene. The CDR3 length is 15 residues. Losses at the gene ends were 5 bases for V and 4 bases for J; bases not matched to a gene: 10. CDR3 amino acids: CASSERQGGVYGYTF. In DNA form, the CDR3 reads TGTGCCAGCAGCGAACGACAGGGAGGGGTCTATGGCTACACCTTC.

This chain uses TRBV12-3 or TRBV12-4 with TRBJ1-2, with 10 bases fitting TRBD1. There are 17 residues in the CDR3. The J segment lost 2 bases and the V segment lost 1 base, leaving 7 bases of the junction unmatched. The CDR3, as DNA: TGTGCCAGCAGTTTAGTTTTCGAGGGACAGGGGAACTATGGCTACACCTTC. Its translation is CASSLVFEGQGNYGYTF.

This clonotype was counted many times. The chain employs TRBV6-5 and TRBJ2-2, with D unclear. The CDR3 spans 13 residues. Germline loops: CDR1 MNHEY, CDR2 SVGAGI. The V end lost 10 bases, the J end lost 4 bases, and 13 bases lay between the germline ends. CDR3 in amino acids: CATKTWSTGELFF. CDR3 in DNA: TGTGCCACAAAGACGTGGAGCACCGGGGAGCTGTTTTTT.

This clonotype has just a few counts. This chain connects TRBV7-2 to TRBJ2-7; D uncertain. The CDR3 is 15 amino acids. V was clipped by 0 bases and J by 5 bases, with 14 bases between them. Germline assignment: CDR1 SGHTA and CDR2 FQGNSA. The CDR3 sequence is CASSLARIGRDEQYF. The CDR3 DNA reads TGTGCCAGCAGCTTAGCGCGTATCGGTAGGGACGAGCAGTACTTC.

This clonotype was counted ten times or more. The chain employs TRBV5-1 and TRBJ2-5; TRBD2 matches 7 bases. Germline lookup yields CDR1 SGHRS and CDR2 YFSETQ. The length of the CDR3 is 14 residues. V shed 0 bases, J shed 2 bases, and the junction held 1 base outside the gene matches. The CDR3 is CASSLASGQETQYF. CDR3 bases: TGCGCCAGCAGCTTGGCTAGCGGACAAGAGACCCAGTACTTC.

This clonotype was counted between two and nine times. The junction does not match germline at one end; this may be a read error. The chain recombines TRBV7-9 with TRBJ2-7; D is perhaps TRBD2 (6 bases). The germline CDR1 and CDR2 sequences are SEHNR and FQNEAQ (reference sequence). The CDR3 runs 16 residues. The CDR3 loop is CASFETKGLKPYEQYF. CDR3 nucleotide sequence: TGCGCCAGCTTTGAGACCAAGGGACTGAAACCCTACGAGCAGTACTTC.

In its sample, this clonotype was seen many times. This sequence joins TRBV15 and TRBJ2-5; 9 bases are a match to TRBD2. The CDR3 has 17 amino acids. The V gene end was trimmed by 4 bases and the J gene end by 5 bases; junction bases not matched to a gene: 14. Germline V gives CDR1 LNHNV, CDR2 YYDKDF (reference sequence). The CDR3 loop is CATSKGGPGTSMETQYF. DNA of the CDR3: TGTGCCACCAGCAAAGGGGGACCCGGGACTAGCATGGAGACCCAGTACTTC.

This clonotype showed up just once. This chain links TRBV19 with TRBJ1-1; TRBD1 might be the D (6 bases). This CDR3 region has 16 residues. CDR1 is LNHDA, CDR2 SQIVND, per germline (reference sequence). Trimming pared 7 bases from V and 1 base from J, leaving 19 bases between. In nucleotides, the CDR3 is TGTGCCAGTACTATTGGGAGGGGGGCCGGGAACACTGAAGCTTTCTTT. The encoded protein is CASTIGRGAGNTEAFF.

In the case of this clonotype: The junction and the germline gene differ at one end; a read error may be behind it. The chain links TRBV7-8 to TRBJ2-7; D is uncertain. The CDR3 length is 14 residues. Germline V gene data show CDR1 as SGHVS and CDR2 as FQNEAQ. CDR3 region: CASSPQGNSHEQYF. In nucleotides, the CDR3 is TGTGCCAGCAGCCCACAAGGGAACTCCCACGAGCAGTACTTC.